Below, one T cell receptor beta chain is given with its context. Its antigen is unidentified. The record originates from a study of post-analysis software for immune sequencing data. Study-wide results and limits: Controls had lower frequencies than patients of four or five TRBV segments, which included TRBV5-6, TRBV5-1 and TRBV20-1.

Incorporated into the TCR beta cDNA libraries were unique molecular identifiers, which served to reduce PCR and sequencing biases. MiXCR, run by TCRdb on the PCR reads, gives a single entry per CDR3 protein. The data show 750,000 to 950,000 distinct CDR3 sequences, around 50% seen once. Germline CDR1 and CDR2: SGHTA and FQGNSA. Losses at the gene ends were 6 bases for V and 2 bases for J; bases not matched to a gene: 10. The CDR3 has 15 amino acids. J is TRBJ2-7 and V is TRBV7-2; 7 nucleotides match TRBD2. This TCR derives from a girl aged 10-17 years with multiple sclerosis. Sample: blood. CDR3: CASSPGKLAAYEQYF. CDR3 nucleotides: TGTGCCAGCAGTCCCGGAAAGCTAGCGGCCTACGAGCAGTACTTC.